The sequence of this T cell receptor (beta chain) was determined in a study of blood T cell repertoires in COVID-19. Study-level background: Italy, Spain and the United States were the sources of the convalescent and acute COVID-19 samples. T cells, B-cell-depleted T cells, or PBMCs provided the cDNA or gDNA that served as material.

The authors' processing: Estimation of nucleated cell counts was performed using reference gene primer amplification. Assay: immunoSEQ multiplex PCR; the TCRdb copy retains only in-frame clones and omits some. V and J calls and clone size are those listed in that table; D and trimming were worked out from the DNA. The data contain roughly 340,000 clones, 75% to 90% of them singletons. The participants were between about 18 and 89 years old and came from 20 to 30 US areas. CDR3 length: 17 amino acids. The V segment lost 5 bases and the J segment 5 bases; nucleotides outside the gene matches: 12. Germline CDR1 is MNHEY and CDR2 is SVGEGT.

The sequence came from a man aged 18 to 30 who had recovered from COVID-19. The chain uses TRBV6-2 or TRBV6-3 and TRBJ2-1; TRBD2 aligns across 10 bases. The sample was PBMCs or T cells enriched from blood (not recorded which). CDR3 region: CASSELDSSGGNNEQFF. In nucleotides, the CDR3 is TGTGCCAGCAGTGAGCTAGATTCTAGCGGGGGTAACAATGAGCAGTTCTTC.